The 22 T cell receptor beta chains in this list originate from one sample, sequenced in a study of blood T cell repertoires in COVID-19. Using immunoSEQ multiplex PCR, the repertoire was profiled, and TCRdb retains in-frame clones only, with some absent. In the table there are approximately 170,000 clones, approximately 84% of which are singletons. Sequencing was performed on peripheral blood. Receptors were obtained from a woman at least 80 years old with COVID-19, enrolled during active disease.

In DNA, the CDR3 is TGTGCCAGCAGCCCCGACGGCGGGGGATCCTACGAGCAGTACTTC. It encodes CASSPDGGGSYEQYF. The J gene is TRBJ2-7, the V gene TRBV5-6, with 7 bases aligning to TRBD2. Germline CDR1 reads SGHDT; CDR2 reads YYEEEE. This CDR3 spans 15 amino acids. Trimming removed 4 bases from V and 1 base from J; junction bases left unmatched: 8.

This chain connects TRBV9 to TRBJ2-7; perhaps TRBD2 as D (6 bases). V lost 0 bases and J 2 bases, leaving 15 bases between the germline ends. Germline V gives CDR1 SGDLS, CDR2 YYNGEE. The CDR3 sequence is 16 residues long. The CDR3 DNA reads as TGTGCCAGCAGCGTAGATGAGGGGAGGTCAACCTACGAGCAGTACTTC. Its protein product is CASSVDEGRSTYEQYF.

The chain is built from TRBV7-3 and TRBJ2-3; 9 bases fit TRBD2. Germline values: CDR1 SGHTA, CDR2 FQGTGA. The junction had 7 bases not matched to a gene; V was cut back by 5 bases and J by 1 base. The CDR3 has 16 residues. The CDR3 region is CASSKYQRGGTDTQYF. The CDR3 DNA sequence: TGTGCCAGCAGCAAGTACCAGCGGGGGGGCACAGATACGCAGTATTTT.

The chain couples TRBV9 to TRBJ1-4; 7 bases fit TRBD1. J gave up 7 bases and V 3 bases, and 12 bases lay outside the gene matches. The CDR3 extends over 16 amino acids. From germline, CDR1 is SGDLS and CDR2 YYNGEE. CDR3 amino acids: CASSAGDRDRGEKLFF. CDR3 sequence (DNA): TGTGCCAGCAGCGCGGGGGACCGGGACAGAGGTGAAAAACTGTTTTTT.

The DNA of the CDR3 is TGTGCCAGCAGTTACTCGGGACAGGGTAAGGATCAGTTCTTC. Translating it yields CASSYSGQGKDQFF. The chain has TRBV6-5 and TRBJ2-1; 9 positions agree with TRBD1. The CDR3 is 14 amino acids. The germline gives CDR1 MNHEY, CDR2 SVGAGI. With 0 bases clipped from V and 13 bases from J, the junction kept 7 bases outside the gene matches.

This clone was counted once. This rearrangement joins TRBV30 to TRBJ1-1, with TRBD1 matching 8 bases. The V and J ends lost 3 bases and 5 bases, in that order; junction bases with no gene match: 11. Germline V gene sequence: CDR1 GTSNPN, CDR2 SVGIG (reference sequence). The CDR3 totals 15 residues. The CDR3 here is CAWRGTGQGVTEAFF. The DNA of the CDR3 is TGTGCCTGGAGGGGAACAGGACAGGGTGTGACTGAAGCTTTCTTT.

A few counts support this clone. This chain uses TRBV6-2 or TRBV6-3 with TRBJ1-1; D may be TRBD1 (5 bases). Germline CDR1 is MNHEY and CDR2 is SVGEGT. V was pared by 2 bases and J by 0 bases, with 10 bases between. This CDR3 has 15 amino acids. The CDR3 reads CASSYQGTMNTEAFF. The CDR3 DNA reads TGTGCCAGCAGTTACCAGGGAACCATGAACACTGAAGCTTTCTTT.

The gene calls are TRBV5-1 and TRBJ2-7; maybe TRBD2 (6 bases). From germline, CDR1 is SGHRS and CDR2 YFSETQ. Trimming shortened V by 6 bases and J by 1 base, and 11 bases separated the two germline ends. This CDR3 is built from 13 residues. The CDR3 region is CASNGGMSYEQYF. The CDR3 DNA reads as TGCGCCAGCAACGGCGGGATGTCCTACGAGCAGTACTTC.

This clone has just one count. The V gene is TRBV29-1, the J gene TRBJ1-2; a possible D gene is TRBD1 (5 bases). The length of the CDR3 is 16 residues. V was trimmed by 7 bases and J by 0 bases, leaving 21 bases between them. Germline V lookup: CDR1 SQVTM, CDR2 ANQGSEA. The CDR3 DNA reads as TGCAGCGCTGTGGGGCAGGGAGGGACTACTAACTATGGCTACACCTTC. This codes for CSAVGQGGTTNYGYTF.

The chain combines TRBV14 with TRBJ1-2, with 7 bases lining up with TRBD1. Looked up from germline, CDR1 is SGHDN and CDR2 is FVKESK. The CDR3 is 13 residues long. Germline trimming cut 2 bases from V and 6 bases from J; bases unmatched to any gene: 3. The CDR3 region is CASSQNTGDGYTF. The DNA of the CDR3 is TGTGCCAGCAGCCAAAACACAGGGGATGGCTACACCTTC.

The J gene is TRBJ1-1, the V gene TRBV18; D possibly corresponds to TRBD1 (5 bases). In germline, CDR1 is KGHSH, CDR2 LQKENI. V gave up 6 bases and J gave up 1 base, with 9 bases separating them. CDR3 length: 13 residues. CDR3 nucleotides: TGTGCCAGCTCGGGCAGGGAGAACACTGAAGCTTTCTTT. The encoded protein is CASSGRENTEAFF.

This clone was recorded once. This chain uses TRBV18 with TRBJ2-7; 11 nucleotides agree with TRBD1. CDR3 size: 14 residues. With 4 bases clipped from V and 3 bases from J, the junction kept 2 bases outside the gene matches. From germline, CDR1 is KGHSH and CDR2 LQKENI. The CDR3 sequence: CASSQGQGDYEQYF. CDR3 coding DNA: TGTGCCAGCTCACAGGGACAGGGGGACTACGAGCAGTACTTC.

This chain uses TRBV5-8 with TRBJ2-2; maybe TRBD2 (6 bases). The germline CDR1 and CDR2 sequences are SGHTS and YDEGEE. CDR3 length equals 14 residues. The ends were cut back, 10 bases at V and 5 bases at J, with 18 bases in the middle. Here the CDR3 reads CAGWLRAGTGELFF. CDR3 DNA: TGTGCCGGATGGTTGAGGGCGGGAACCGGGGAGCTGTTTTTT. Filled out from reference TRBV5-8 and TRBJ2-2, the complete variable domain reads EAGVTQSPTHLIKTRGQQATLRCSPISGHTSVYWYQQALGLGLQFLLWYDEGEERNRGNFPPRFSGRQFPNYSSELNVNALELEDSALYLCAGWLRAGTGELFFGEGSRLTVL.

The chain has TRBV5-1 and TRBJ2-1; the match to TRBD2 covers 13 bases. This CDR3 has 17 amino acids. V was clipped by 4 bases and J by 7 bases; unmatched bases: 11. Germline V gives CDR1 SGHRS, CDR2 YFSETQ. CDR3 in amino acids: CASSPRLAGGSANEQFF. The CDR3 nucleotides read TGCGCCAGCAGCCCGCGACTAGCGGGAGGCAGTGCGAATGAGCAGTTCTTC.

CDR3 DNA sequence: TGTGCCAGTAGGAGACTAGCGGGATTATATGAGCAGTTCTTC. Encoded protein: CASRRLAGLYEQFF. The chain links TRBV27 to TRBJ2-1, with 11 bases aligning to TRBD2. Unmatched junction bases numbered 9, after V lost 9 bases and J lost 8 bases. Per germline, CDR1 MNHEY and CDR2 SMNVEV (reference sequence). The CDR3 consists of 14 residues.

The genes are TRBV7-2 and TRBJ1-2, with TRBD1 as a possible D gene (5 bases). The germline V gene encodes CDR1 SGHTA and CDR2 FQGNSA. Trimming took 2 bases from V and 7 from J, leaving 11 bases between them. The CDR3 runs to 13 residues. The CDR3 DNA reads TGTGCCAGCAGCTTATTTGGGGCGGCTGGCTACACCTTC. This translates into CASSLFGAAGYTF.

The chain carries TRBV9 and TRBJ2-2; D is ambiguous. The CDR3 contains 13 residues. Trimming took off 5 bases at V and 4 bases at J, with 9 bases between the two ends. Germline CDR1 and CDR2: SGDLS and YYNGEE. The CDR3 sequence is CASRRQSTGELFF. In DNA form, the CDR3 reads TGTGCCAGCAGGCGGCAATCCACCGGGGAGCTGTTTTTT.

This clone was recorded a few times. V is TRBV28 and J is TRBJ1-5; perhaps TRBD1 as D (6 bases). Trimming shortened V by 7 bases and J by 3 bases, and 19 bases separated the two germline ends. There are 16 residues in the CDR3. The germline V gene encodes CDR1 MDHEN and CDR2 SYDVKM. The CDR3 bases are TGTGCCAGCACCCCTCCCACACAGGGATACAATCAGCCCCAGCATTTT. Amino acid sequence: CASTPPTQGYNQPQHF.

This chain connects TRBV6-6 to TRBJ2-3; 12 positions agree with TRBD2. Losses at the gene ends were 4 bases for V and 2 bases for J; bases not matched to a gene: 4. This CDR3 region has 16 residues. Germline CDR1 and CDR2: MNHNY and SVGAGI (reference sequence). DNA for the CDR3: TGTGCCAGCAGTTCTAGCGGGGGGGCCGCCACAGATACGCAGTATTTT. Its protein product is CASSSSGGAATDTQYF.

This clone has only a few counts. The V and J genes are TRBV5-1 and TRBJ1-1; 7 bases align to TRBD1. This CDR3 spans 16 amino acids. V lost 0 bases to trimming and J lost 11 bases; unmatched junction nucleotides: 16. Germline V gene data show CDR1 as SGHRS and CDR2 as YFSETQ. The CDR3 DNA reads TGCGCCAGCAGCTTGGAAAAGGGGGCGCCTTTGGCATCGGCTTTCTTT. It encodes CASSLEKGAPLASAFF.

The chain is built from TRBV29-1 and TRBJ2-5; 7 positions agree with TRBD1. Germline loops: CDR1 SQVTM, CDR2 ANQGSEA. The CDR3 has 13 amino acids. V shed 6 bases and J 2 bases; nucleotides not matched to a gene: 6. The CDR3 spells CSVDPGQQETQYF. The CDR3 DNA reads TGCAGCGTAGACCCGGGACAGCAAGAGACCCAGTACTTC.

This chain uses TRBV6-5 with TRBJ2-1, with 9 bases that match TRBD1. V shed 5 bases and J 4 bases; nucleotides not matched to a gene: 6. CDR3 length: 15 amino acids. CDR1 is MNHEY, CDR2 SVGAGI, per germline. Here the CDR3 DNA reads TGTGCCAGCAGTCCCCGGGACAGGGCTTACAATGAGCAGTTCTTC. Protein sequence: CASSPRDRAYNEQFF.